A selection of T cell receptor beta chains follows, all from one sample in a study of blood T cell repertoires in COVID-19. Assay used: immunoSEQ multiplex PCR; TCRdb lists only in-frame clones, some missing. The sample shows 100,000 to 140,000 clones, about 91% of them seen only once. The specimen was peripheral blood. These receptors all stem from a man aged 50-60 years with active or convalescent COVID-19. Each CDR3 is given with its conserved first and last residue. A D gene is named only where the DNA matches it firmly. A clone size is listed for some rows: how often the clone was seen (once, few, many), or a class if it is expanded.

TRBJ2-1 | TRBD1 | TRBV7-9 | - | CASSATGGAYNEQFF | TGTGCCAGCAGCGCCACAGGGGGCGCCTACAATGAGCAGTTCTTC
TRBJ2-7 | - | TRBV6-5 | - | CASGRDSQSYEQYF | TGTGCCAGCGGGCGGGACAGCCAATCCTACGAGCAGTACTTC
TRBJ2-5 | - | TRBV7-9 | - | CASSLYIQETQYF | TGTGCCAGCAGCTTATACATCCAAGAGACCCAGTACTTC
TRBJ1-2 | - | TRBV12-3/TRBV12-4 | - | CASSYGLDYGYTF | TGTGCCAGCAGCTACGGACTCGATTATGGCTACACCTTC
TRBJ2-1 | TRBD2 | TRBV30 | - | CAWSVQRDWNEQFF | TGTGCCTGGAGTGTACAGCGGGATTGGAATGAGCAGTTCTTC
TRBJ2-2 | - | TRBV27 | - | CASSPSGPGELFF | TGTGCCAGCAGCCCGAGTGGTCCCGGGGAGCTGTTTTTT
TRBJ2-5 | TRBD2 | TRBV5-1 | once | CASSVAGGEGTQYF | TGCGCCAGCAGCGTAGCGGGAGGGGAAGGGACCCAGTACTTC
TRBJ2-1 | - | TRBV10-2 | - | CASSVTIYNEQFF | TGCGCCAGCAGTGTTACTATCTACAATGAGCAGTTCTTC
TRBJ2-3 | - | TRBV27 | - | CASSLSEGADTQYF | TGTGCCAGCAGTTTATCCGAGGGTGCAGATACGCAGTATTTT
TRBJ2-6 | - | TRBV11-1 | few | CASSSGVDGANVLTF | TGTGCCAGCAGCTCCGGGGTGGATGGGGCCAACGTCCTGACTTTC
TRBJ2-5 | - | TRBV5-1 | - | CASSLVAGAIETQYF | TGCGCCAGCAGCTTGGTAGCAGGGGCCATAGAGACCCAGTACTTC
TRBJ2-1 | - | TRBV5-1 | - | CASSLEGVSYNEQFF | TGCGCCAGCAGCTTGGAGGGGGTCTCCTACAATGAGCAGTTCTTC
TRBJ2-7 | TRBD2 | TRBV6-5 | - | CASSYSAGGGYEQYF | TGTGCCAGCAGTTACTCGGCAGGCGGGGGTTACGAGCAGTACTTC
TRBJ2-1 | TRBD1 | TRBV5-5 | - | CASSFRDRQPPKTNEQFF | TGTGCCAGCAGCTTCCGGGACAGACAACCCCCGAAGACTAATGAGCAGTTCTTC
TRBJ1-2 | TRBD1 | TRBV28 | - | CASSGQGRYGYTF | TGTGCCAGCAGTGGACAGGGCCGCTATGGCTACACCTTC
TRBJ2-7 | - | TRBV19 | - | CASSTTGTSYEQYF | TGTGCCAGTAGTACAACCGGGACATCCTACGAGCAGTACTTC
TRBJ2-5 | TRBD2 | TRBV2 | - | CASSGDIAGAVETQYF | TGTGCCAGCAGTGGGGATATAGCGGGAGCCGTAGAGACCCAGTACTTC
TRBJ2-3 | TRBD1 | TRBV13 | once | CASSRRDRGWVTDTQYF | TGTGCCAGCAGCCGACGGGACAGGGGTTGGGTTACAGATACGCAGTATTTT
TRBJ2-1 | TRBD2 | TRBV5-1 | - | CASSLGLAGGNNEQFF | TGCGCCAGCAGCTTGGGGCTAGCGGGAGGGAACAATGAGCAGTTCTTC
TRBJ1-2 | TRBD1 | TRBV28 | - | CASSPIFDRGQGGYTF | TGTGCCAGCAGTCCGATCTTCGACAGGGGCCAGGGCGGCTACACCTTC
TRBJ1-4 | - | TRBV5-1 | - | CASRAFRDEKLFF | TGCGCCAGCCGGGCTTTCAGGGATGAAAAACTGTTTTTT
TRBJ2-5 | - | TRBV7-9 | - | CASSLEFSGLAPYQETQYF | TGTGCCAGCAGCTTAGAATTCTCCGGGCTAGCGCCTTACCAAGAGACCCAGTACTTC
TRBJ1-3 | - | TRBV6-5 | - | CATQGSEGNTIYF | TGTGCCACACAGGGCAGTGAGGGAAACACCATATATTTT
TRBJ1-1 | TRBD1 | TRBV2 | - | CASSELTGARSEAFF | TGTGCCAGCAGTGAGTTGACAGGGGCCAGATCTGAAGCTTTCTTT
TRBJ2-1 | - | TRBV7-2 | - | CASRPTRDYNEQFF | TGTGCCAGCAGGCCTACTAGGGATTACAATGAGCAGTTCTTC
TRBJ1-5 | - | TRBV4-3 | once | CASSQEAWAGDMPQHF | TGCGCCAGCAGCCAAGAAGCTTGGGCCGGGGATATGCCCCAGCATTTT
TRBJ1-2 | TRBD1 | TRBV28 | once | CASSLPRSGQGISGYTF | TGTGCCAGCAGTTTACCCCGTTCTGGACAGGGGATCAGTGGCTACACCTTC
TRBJ2-5 | - | TRBV30 | - | CAWSGRVNQETQYF | TGTGCCTGGAGTGGCAGGGTAAACCAAGAGACCCAGTACTTC
TRBJ2-3 | TRBD2 | TRBV6-1 | - | CASSEEGTSGIDTQYF | TGTGCCAGCAGTGAAGAGGGGACTAGCGGGATAGATACGCAGTATTTT
TRBJ2-1 | TRBD1 | TRBV5-1 | few | CASSLVSTGVLSNEQFF | TGCGCCAGCAGCTTGGTGTCCACAGGGGTCCTGAGCAATGAGCAGTTCTTC
TRBJ2-5 | TRBD1 | TRBV5-8 | few | CASSLSGGTGGLVETQYF | TGTGCCAGCAGCTTGTCCGGGGGGACAGGGGGCTTGGTAGAGACCCAGTACTTC
TRBJ2-3 | - | TRBV30 | - | CAWSKGTQDTQYF | TGTGCCTGGAGTAAAGGGACTCAAGATACGCAGTATTTT
TRBJ1-5 | - | TRBV23-1 | - | CASSQSSEKGGNQPQHF | TGCGCCAGCAGTCAATCGTCAGAAAAAGGGGGCAATCAGCCCCAGCATTTT
TRBJ2-7 | - | TRBV5-4 | - | CASSETNYEQYF | TGTGCCAGCAGCGAGACTAACTACGAGCAGTACTTC
TRBJ2-1 | TRBD2 | TRBV4-1 | - | CASSQGLAESYNEQFF | TGCGCCAGCAGCCAGGGACTAGCAGAATCCTACAATGAGCAGTTCTTC
TRBJ1-4 | TRBD1 | TRBV7-2 | - | CASSSSGGGNEKLFF | TGTGCCAGCAGCTCTTCGGGAGGGGGCAATGAAAAACTGTTTTTT
TRBJ2-7 | - | TRBV13 | - | CASSLSGDTFSYEQYF | TGTGCCAGCAGCTTATCAGGGGACACTTTCTCCTACGAGCAGTACTTC
TRBJ2-7 | - | TRBV6-2/TRBV6-3 | once | CASSLFTSYEQYF | TGTGCCAGCAGTCTGTTTACAAGCTACGAGCAGTACTTC
TRBJ1-5 | TRBD1 | TRBV7-8 | - | CASNDRGRGSQPQHF | TGTGCCAGCAACGACAGGGGGAGGGGCAGTCAGCCCCAGCATTTT
TRBJ2-7 | - | TRBV7-9 | once | CASSMDSSSYEQYF | TGTGCCAGCAGCATGGACAGTAGCTCCTACGAGCAGTACTTC
TRBJ1-1 | TRBD1 | TRBV5-1 | - | CASSMTGQTNTEAFF | TGCGCCAGCAGCATGACGGGACAGACAAACACTGAAGCTTTCTTT
TRBJ1-2 | TRBD1 | TRBV19 | - | CASSIAQGRFGYTF | TGTGCCAGTAGTATAGCACAGGGGCGTTTTGGCTACACCTTC
TRBJ2-1 | TRBD2 | TRBV30 | - | CAWRGFTSGRRDEQFF | TGTGCCTGGAGAGGATTTACTAGCGGGAGGAGGGATGAGCAGTTCTTC
TRBJ1-4 | - | TRBV7-6 | - | CASSLLTTTNEKLFF | TGTGCCAGCAGCTTATTGACAACAACTAATGAAAAACTGTTTTTT
TRBJ2-7 | TRBD2 | TRBV6-1 | - | CASSAYRLAGLRNDEQYF | TGTGCCAGCAGTGCTTATAGACTAGCGGGCTTACGTAACGACGAGCAGTACTTC
TRBJ2-2 | TRBD2 | TRBV28 | - | CASSLADGTSGPLNTGELFF | TGTGCCAGCAGTTTGGCAGACGGGACTAGCGGGCCCCTGAACACCGGGGAGCTGTTTTTT
TRBJ1-5 | - | TRBV21-1 | once | CASSGGTGEKEDQPQHF | TGTGCCAGCAGCGGGGGGACAGGGGAAAAAGAGGATCAGCCCCAGCATTTT
TRBJ1-5 | - | TRBV2 | - | CASSRELNQPQHF | TGTGCCAGCTCGCGTGAGCTTAATCAGCCCCAGCATTTT
TRBJ2-1 | TRBD2 | TRBV6-5 | few | CASRIGLAGAEGQFF | TGTGCCAGCAGGATCGGACTAGCGGGAGCGGAAGGGCAGTTCTTC
TRBJ2-2 | - | TRBV5-6 | - | CASSPQPGTGELFF | TGTGCCAGCAGCCCCCAGCCCGGGACCGGGGAGCTGTTTTTT
TRBJ2-2 | TRBD2 | TRBV28 | - | CASSPRFGGERELFF | TGTGCCAGCAGTCCCCGTTTTGGGGGGGAGCGGGAGCTGTTTTTT
TRBJ2-7 | - | TRBV19 | - | CASSIEEGSYEQYF | TGTGCCAGTAGTATAGAGGAGGGATCCTACGAGCAGTACTTC
TRBJ2-2 | TRBD2 | TRBV30 | - | CAWRGLAGSRTGELFF | TGTGCCTGGAGGGGTCTAGCGGGATCGAGGACCGGGGAGCTGTTTTTT
TRBJ1-2 | - | TRBV19 | once | CASSMLYSNENYGYTF | TGTGCCAGTAGTATGTTGTACAGCAATGAAAACTATGGCTACACCTTC
TRBJ2-7 | TRBD1 | TRBV19 | few | CASRDRGSSYEQYF | TGTGCCAGTAGGGACAGGGGGAGCTCCTACGAGCAGTACTTC
TRBJ1-4 | - | TRBV6-5 | - | CASSYQSRGQQLFF | TGTGCCAGCAGTTACCAAAGCCGTGGACAACAGCTGTTTTTT
TRBJ1-5 | TRBD1 | TRBV19 | - | CATYGTGMGQPQHF | TGTGCCACCTACGGGACAGGGATGGGTCAGCCCCAGCATTTT
TRBJ2-1 | TRBD1 | TRBV7-9 | once | CASSSTDRAPNEQFF | TGTGCCAGCAGCTCGACGGACAGGGCGCCGAATGAGCAGTTCTTC
TRBJ1-2 | - | TRBV25-1 | - | CASSVPGANILGYGYTF | TGTGCCAGCAGTGTTCCAGGGGCCAATATACTCGGCTATGGCTACACCTTC
TRBJ2-7 | TRBD1 | TRBV9 | - | CASSVGQGVSYEQYF | TGTGCCAGCAGCGTAGGACAGGGGGTTTCCTACGAGCAGTACTTC